The 5 T cell receptor beta chains below all came from one sample that was sequenced in a study of beta chain features in type 1 diabetes (dated by TCRdb to between 2018 and 2020). The study at large found these results: A moderate but significant shortening of TCRB CDR3 length was observed in type 1 diabetes patients in all four CD4+ subsets.

No antigen has been assigned to these receptors. The method behind the library was the immunoSEQ multiplex PCR assay. The entire amount of isolated RNA was reverse transcribed using the High Capacity cDNA Reverse Transcription Kit, so the sequenced TCRB transcripts were expressed ones. TCRdb carries this immuneACCESS record with in-frame sequences only. Its versions omit some clonotypes, under half of them owing to an unresolved V gene in the studies checked, with the rest unexplained. For this sample there are 300,000 to 400,000 clones; 13% appear just once. Approximately 0.016% of the sample is taken by the ten largest. Source material: naive CD4+ T cells from blood. What this sample's cell subset or site label stands for: true naive CD4+ T cells. These receptors were collected from a woman between 18 and 29 years old with type 1 diabetes.

The chain recombines TRBV18 with TRBJ1-3; D call uncertain. Trimming removed 2 bases from V and 4 bases from J, with 6 bases in between. The CDR3 loop spans 13 amino acids. Germline assignment: CDR1 KGHSH and CDR2 LQKENI. The CDR3 DNA sequence: TGTGCCAGCTCACCAAACCAGGGAAACACCATATATTTT. Translation gives CASSPNQGNTIYF.

This clone showed up just a few times. This rearrangement joins TRBV19 to TRBJ2-7; TRBD2 agrees at 10 bases. Germline loops: CDR1 LNHDA, CDR2 SQIVND (reference sequence). This CDR3 has 14 residues. Germline trimming cut 9 bases from V and 0 bases from J; bases unmatched to any gene: 5. The DNA for the CDR3 is TGTGCCAGCCATAGCGGGGGGAGCTCCTACGAGCAGTACTTC. It yields the protein CASHSGGSSYEQYF.

This clone has a handful of counts. The chain joins TRBV18 to TRBJ1-1, with D possibly matching TRBD1 (5 bases). The V end was cut by 4 bases, the J end by 3 bases, with 9 bases between. This CDR3 region has 13 residues. The germline V gene encodes CDR1 KGHSH and CDR2 LQKENI. The CDR3: CASSRGGDTEAFF. CDR3 coding DNA: TGTGCCAGCTCACGCGGAGGGGACACTGAAGCTTTCTTT.

This sequence joins TRBV6-5 and TRBJ1-1; 8 bases map to TRBD1. J lost 2 bases, V lost 6 bases, and 5 bases had no gene match. CDR3 length: 14 residues. Germline V gene sequence: CDR1 MNHEY, CDR2 SVGAGI. The CDR3 spells CASRGDRYNTEAFF. The CDR3 DNA reads as TGTGCCAGCAGGGGGGACAGGTATAACACTGAAGCTTTCTTT.

The chain joins TRBV7-9 to TRBJ1-1; TRBD1 agrees at 10 bases. This CDR3 spans 15 amino acids. Germline-derived CDR1 and CDR2 are SEHNR and FQNEAQ (reference sequence). The J segment lost 4 bases and the V segment lost 4 bases, leaving 6 bases of the junction unmatched. CDR3 bases: TGTGCCAGCAGCTCGGGACAGGGGTTTCGCACTGAAGCTTTCTTT. Amino acid sequence: CASSSGQGFRTEAFF. Looking up the rest from reference TRBV7-9 and TRBJ1-1 gives the full variable domain: DTGVSQNPRHKITKRGQNVTFRCDPISEHNRLYWYRQTLGQGPEFLTYFQNEAQLEKSRLLSDRFSAERPKGSFSTLEIQRTEQGDSAMYLCASSSGQGFRTEAFFGQGTRLTVV.